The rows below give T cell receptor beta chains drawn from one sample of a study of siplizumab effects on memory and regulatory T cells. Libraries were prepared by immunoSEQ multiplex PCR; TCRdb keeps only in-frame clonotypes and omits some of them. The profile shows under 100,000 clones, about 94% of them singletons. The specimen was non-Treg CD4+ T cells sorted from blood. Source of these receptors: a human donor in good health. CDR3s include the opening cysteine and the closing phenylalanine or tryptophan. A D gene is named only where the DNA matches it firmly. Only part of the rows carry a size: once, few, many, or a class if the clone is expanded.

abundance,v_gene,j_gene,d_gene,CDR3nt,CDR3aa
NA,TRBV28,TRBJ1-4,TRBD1,TGTGCCAGCATGGGACAGGAGGCCTTAAGCAATGAAAAACTGTTTTTT,CASMGQEALSNEKLFF
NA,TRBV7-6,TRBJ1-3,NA,TGTGCCAGCAGCCAAGACAGTTCTGGAAACACCATATATTTT,CASSQDSSGNTIYF
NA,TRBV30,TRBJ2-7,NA,TGTGCCTGGAGTCGGACAAACTACGAGCAGTACTTC,CAWSRTNYEQYF
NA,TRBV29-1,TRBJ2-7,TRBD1,TGCAGCACCCGACAGGGCCCCTACGAGCAGTACTTC,CSTRQGPYEQYF
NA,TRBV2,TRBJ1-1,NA,TGTGCCAGGGGGACCCTAGGCTACAGTGTTGCTGAAGCTTTCTTT,CARGTLGYSVAEAFF
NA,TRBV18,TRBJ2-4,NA,TGTGCCAGCTCACCGCTATCCGGGGGAGGTGAGAACATTCAGTACTTC,CASSPLSGGGENIQYF
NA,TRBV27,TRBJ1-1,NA,TGTGCCAGCGCCCTCGGTGGGAATCCGAACACTGAAGCTTTCTTT,CASALGGNPNTEAFF
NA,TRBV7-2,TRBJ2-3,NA,TGTGCCAGCAGCTTACAGGGTGCGGATACGCAGTATTTT,CASSLQGADTQYF
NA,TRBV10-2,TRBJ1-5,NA,TGCGCCAGCAGTCATCACCTTCGACAGGACCTTCAGCCCCAGCATTTT,CASSHHLRQDLQPQHF
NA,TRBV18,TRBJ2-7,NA,TGTGCCAGCTCACCAGGGCTAGGGAGTTACGAGCAGTACTTC,CASSPGLGSYEQYF
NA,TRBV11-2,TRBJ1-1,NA,TGTGCCAGCAGCTTAGCCCCAGGGGTGGGCACTGAAGCTTTCTTT,CASSLAPGVGTEAFF
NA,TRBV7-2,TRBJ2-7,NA,TGTGCCAGCAGCTTAGCGGGAATACCACTCGAGCAGTACTTC,CASSLAGIPLEQYF
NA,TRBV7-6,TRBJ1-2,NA,TGTGCCAGCAGCTTAATCTACGCGAAGGATGATGGCTACACCTTC,CASSLIYAKDDGYTF
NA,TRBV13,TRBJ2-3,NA,TGTGCCAGCGGAAGACCTAGCACAGATACGCAGTATTTT,CASGRPSTDTQYF
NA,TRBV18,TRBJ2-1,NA,TGTGCCAGCTCACCAAGTCGGGACCATGAGCAGTTCTTC,CASSPSRDHEQFF
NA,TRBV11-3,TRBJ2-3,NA,TGTGCCAGCAGTCAAAGTGGACTTCTTTCGGGGTATACGCAGTATTTT,CASSQSGLLSGYTQYF
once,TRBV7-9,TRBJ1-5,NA,TGTGCCAGCAGCCTTTCCGTTCTGGATCAGCCCCAGCATTTT,CASSLSVLDQPQHF
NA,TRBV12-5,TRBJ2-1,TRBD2,TGTGCTAGTGGGGGGGGACTAGCGGCTTACAATGAGCAGTTCTTC,CASGGGLAAYNEQFF
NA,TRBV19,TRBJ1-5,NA,TGTGCCAGTATCTCTGGTGGGGCTCGAGCCAATCAGCCCCAGCATTTT,CASISGGARANQPQHF
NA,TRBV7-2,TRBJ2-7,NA,TGTGCCAGCAGCTTAGTAACGTTCGAATCCACCTACGAGCAGTACTTC,CASSLVTFESTYEQYF
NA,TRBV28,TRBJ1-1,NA,TGTGCCAGCTGGTGGCAGGGTAGGAACACTGAAGCTTTCTTT,CASWWQGRNTEAFF
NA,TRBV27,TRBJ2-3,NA,TGTGCCAGCAGTATCTCAAGGCGAGGAGATACGCAGTATTTT,CASSISRRGDTQYF
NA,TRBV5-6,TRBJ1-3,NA,TGTGCCAGCAGCTTGGGGTGGACACCAAGCTCTGGAAACACCATATATTTT,CASSLGWTPSSGNTIYF